The T cell receptor beta chain described here comes from a study of OX40 agonist ivuxolimab in advanced cancers. The study, taken as a whole, reports: With doses of 0.1 to 3.0 mg/kg, CD4+ and CD8+ blood T cells had undergone clonal expansion by week 6.

Here immunoSEQ multiplex PCR was the method, and the copy in TCRdb shows in-frame clones only, minus some. The sample consists of approximately 89,000 clones, around nine tenths of them appearing once. As to this clone: Its specificity is not known.

Germline loops: CDR1 SGHDT, CDR2 YYEEEE. The CDR3 is made up of 15 amino acids. V was trimmed by 2 bases and J by 4 bases, leaving 13 bases between them. This specimen was CD4+ or CD8+ T cells sorted from blood, taken in a trial of the OX40 agonist ivuxolimab. This clonotype was obtained from an adult with an advanced solid tumor such as melanoma, head and neck, liver or kidney cancer. The J gene is TRBJ1-5, the V gene TRBV5-6; the D gene is possibly TRBD1 (6 bases). CDR3 sequence (DNA): TGTGCCAGCAGCTTTTTGGGGGGCGCGAATCAGCCCCAGCATTTT. The encoded protein is CASSFLGGANQPQHF.